This T cell receptor (beta chain) was sequenced in a study of CD8 T cells in ankylosing spondylitis. Findings of the study overall: Among TCR beta sequences, a motif of several highly homologous variants appeared characteristic of ankylosing spondylitis blood.

TCRdb ran MiXCR on the 5' RACE reads and lists one entry per CDR3 protein. The table shows 750,000 to 850,000 distinct CDR3 sequences, with 10% to 15% occurring only once. This clonotype was recorded a few times. Its cognate antigen is unknown. Trimming cost V 8 bases and J 1 base, with 8 bases left between them. Germline values: CDR1 LNHDA, CDR2 SQIVND (reference sequence). This CDR3 is built from 13 residues. Sequencing was carried out using blood, either unsorted or a sorted T cell fraction (not recorded which). The chain has TRBV19 and TRBJ2-2, with D unclear. This TCR derives from a male donor with ankylosing spondylitis. For the CDR3, the DNA is TGTGCCAGTCGAAATTTGAACACCGGGGAGCTGTTTTTT. Its translation: CASRNLNTGELFF. Full variable domain (outside the CDR3, taken from reference TRBV19 and TRBJ2-2): DGGITQSPKYLFRKEGQNVTLSCEQNLNHDAMYWYRQDPGQGLRLIYYSQIVNDFQKGDIAEGYSVSREKKESFPLTVTSAQKNPTAFYLCASRNLNTGELFFGEGSRLTVL.